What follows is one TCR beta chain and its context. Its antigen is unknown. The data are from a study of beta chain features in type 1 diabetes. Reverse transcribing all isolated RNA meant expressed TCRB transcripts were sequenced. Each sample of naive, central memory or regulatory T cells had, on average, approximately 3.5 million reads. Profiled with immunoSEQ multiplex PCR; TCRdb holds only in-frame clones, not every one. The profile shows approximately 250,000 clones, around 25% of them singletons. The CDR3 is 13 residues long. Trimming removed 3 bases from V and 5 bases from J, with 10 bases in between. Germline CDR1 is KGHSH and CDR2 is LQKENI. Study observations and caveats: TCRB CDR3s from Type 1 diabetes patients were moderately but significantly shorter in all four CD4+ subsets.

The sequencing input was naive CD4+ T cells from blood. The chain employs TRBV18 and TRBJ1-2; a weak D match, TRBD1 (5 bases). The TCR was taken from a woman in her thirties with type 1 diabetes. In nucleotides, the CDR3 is TGTGCCAGCTCACCTGAGGGACTTTATGGCTACACCTTC. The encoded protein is CASSPEGLYGYTF.